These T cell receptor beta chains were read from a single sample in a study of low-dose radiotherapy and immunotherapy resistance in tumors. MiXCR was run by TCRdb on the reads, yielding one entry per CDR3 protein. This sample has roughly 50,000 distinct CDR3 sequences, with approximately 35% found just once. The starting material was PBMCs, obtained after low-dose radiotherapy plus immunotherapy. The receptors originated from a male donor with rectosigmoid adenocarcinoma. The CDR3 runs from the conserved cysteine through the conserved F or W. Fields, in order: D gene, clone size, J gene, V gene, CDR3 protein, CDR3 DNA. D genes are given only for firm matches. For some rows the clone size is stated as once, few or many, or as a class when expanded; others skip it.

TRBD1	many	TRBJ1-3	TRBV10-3	CAIKPGQGTSSGNTIYF	TGTGCCATCAAACCGGGACAGGGGACCTCCTCTGGAAACACCATATATTTT
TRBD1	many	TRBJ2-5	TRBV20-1	CSALGTGYRETQYF	TGCAGTGCTCTAGGGACAGGGTACCGGGAGACCCAGTACTTC
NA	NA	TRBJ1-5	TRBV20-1	CSARGAAGNQPQHF	TGCAGTGCTAGAGGTGCGGCAGGCAATCAGCCCCAGCATTTT
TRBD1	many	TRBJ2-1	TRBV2	CASSPQGVDNEQFF	TGTGCCAGCAGCCCACAGGGGGTCGACAATGAGCAGTTCTTC
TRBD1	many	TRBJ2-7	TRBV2	CASKIGTGGYEQYF	TGTGCCAGCAAAATCGGGACAGGGGGCTACGAGCAGTACTTC
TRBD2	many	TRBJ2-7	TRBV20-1	CSARVAPGLASSYEQYF	TGCAGTGCTAGAGTGGCCCCGGGACTAGCTAGCTCCTACGAGCAGTACTTC
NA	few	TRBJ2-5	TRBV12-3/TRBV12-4	CASSLGDGETQYF	TGTGCCAGCAGTTTAGGGGATGGAGAGACCCAGTACTTC
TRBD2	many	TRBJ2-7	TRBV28	CASSLLAGLAVSYEQYF	TGTGCCAGCAGTTTACTTGCGGGACTAGCGGTCTCCTACGAGCAGTACTTC
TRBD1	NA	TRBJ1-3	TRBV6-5	CASSSGQTRNTIYF	TGTGCCAGCAGTTCGGGACAGACTAGAAACACCATATATTTT
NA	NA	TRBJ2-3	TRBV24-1	CATSDPPRGTDTQYF	TGTGCCACCAGTGACCCCCCCCGGGGCACAGATACGCAGTATTTT
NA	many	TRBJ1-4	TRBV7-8	CASSLWGAGYEKLFF	TGTGCCAGCAGCTTATGGGGGGCCGGTTACGAAAAACTGTTTTTT
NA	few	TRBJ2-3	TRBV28	CASNKQGSSTDTQYF	TGTGCCAGCAATAAGCAGGGGAGTAGCACAGATACGCAGTATTTT
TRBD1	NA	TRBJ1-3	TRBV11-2	CASSLGKGQGSSGNTIYF	TGTGCCAGCAGCTTAGGAAAGGGACAGGGAAGCTCTGGAAACACCATATATTTT
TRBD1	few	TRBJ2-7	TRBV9	CASNPAGTDYEQYF	TGTGCCAGCAACCCGGCCGGGACAGACTACGAGCAGTACTTC
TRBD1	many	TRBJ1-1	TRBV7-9	CASSPRDRLMNTEAFF	TGTGCCAGCAGCCCTCGGGACAGGCTCATGAACACTGAAGCTTTCTTT
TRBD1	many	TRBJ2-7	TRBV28	CASSNRGDEQYF	TGTGCCAGCAGCAACAGGGGCGACGAGCAGTACTTC
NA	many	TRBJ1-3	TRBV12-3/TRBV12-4	CASRAGAGVVTIYF	TGTGCCAGCAGAGCGGGGGCAGGGGTTGTCACCATATATTTT
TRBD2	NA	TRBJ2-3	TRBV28	CASSFGIAGGLDTQYF	TGTGCCAGCAGTTTTGGGATAGCGGGAGGGCTCGATACGCAGTATTTT
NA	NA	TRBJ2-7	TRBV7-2	CASSRDTGIYEQYF	TGTGCCAGCAGCCGGGACACGGGGATATACGAGCAGTACTTC
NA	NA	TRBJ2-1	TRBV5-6	CASSLVRGGGEQFF	TGTGCCAGCAGCTTGGTGCGGGGAGGAGGTGAGCAGTTCTTC
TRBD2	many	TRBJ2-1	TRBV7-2	CASSLALAGSNEQFF	TGTGCCAGCAGCCTAGCACTAGCGGGAAGCAATGAGCAGTTCTTC
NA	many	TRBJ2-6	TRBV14	CASSQALFSGANVLTF	TGTGCCAGCAGCCAAGCCCTGTTCTCTGGGGCCAACGTCCTGACTTTC
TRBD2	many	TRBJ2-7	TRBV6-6	CASSYSSGSGAEQYF	TGTGCCAGCAGTTACTCTAGCGGGAGCGGCGCCGAGCAGTACTTC
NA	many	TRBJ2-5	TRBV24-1	CATSVPEDVGETQYF	TGTGCCACCAGTGTCCCAGAGGACGTGGGGGAGACCCAGTACTTC
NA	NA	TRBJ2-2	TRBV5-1	CASSPGTSGSNTGELFFFFFF	NA
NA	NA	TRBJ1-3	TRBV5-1	CASSAGSSGNTIYF	TGCGCCAGCAGCGCTGGGAGCTCTGGAAACACCATATATTTT
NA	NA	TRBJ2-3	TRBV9	CASSVTRDTQYF	TGTGCCAGCAGCGTTACCAGAGATACGCAGTATTTT